The 17 T cell receptor beta chains reported below all come from one sample, sequenced in a study of cytomegalovirus exposure and HLA in healthy donors. Researchers ran the PCR with 60 Vbeta and 13 Jbeta primers. Clones were read by immunoSEQ multiplex PCR, and TCRdb kept only the in-frame ones, dropping some. The sample includes more than 80,000 clones, about four fifths of them seen just once. The specimen was PBMCs. These receptors were obtained from a man aged 45-65 years in good health and CMV-seronegative.

The CDR3 loop reads CASSPAGGDTEAFF. DNA of the CDR3: TGTGCCAGTAGTCCCGCAGGGGGTGACACTGAAGCTTTCTTT. This chain uses TRBV19 with TRBJ1-1; TRBD1 aligns across 7 bases. The CDR3 totals 14 residues. With V trimmed by 5 bases and J by 3 bases, 6 bases remained unmatched. In germline, CDR1 is LNHDA, CDR2 SQIVND (reference sequence).

CDR3 residues: CASYPRGARGGELFF. CDR3 nucleotide sequence: TGTGCCTCCTATCCTCGGGGGGCCAGGGGTGGGGAGCTGTTTTTT. The rearrangement links TRBV25-1 to TRBJ2-2; D perhaps matches TRBD2 (7 bases). The V gene lost 11 bases and the J gene lost 8 bases, with 24 bases spanning the gap. Germline V CDR1 and CDR2: MGHDK, SYGVNS. This CDR3 has 15 residues.

This clone was seen a handful of times. The chain uses TRBV14 and TRBJ2-5; 10 bases align to TRBD1. The last part of the DNA fits TRBJ2-7 better; the J call may be wrong. CDR3 length equals 15 residues. The germline gives CDR1 SGHDN, CDR2 FVKESK. CDR3 DNA sequence: TGTGCCAGCAGCCAAAGGACAGGGGGGACCTACGAGCAGTACTTC. Translating gives CASSQRTGGTYEQYF.

The rearrangement joins TRBV30 to TRBJ2-5; a weak D match, TRBD2 (6 bases). The V gene lost 8 bases and the J gene lost 5 bases, with 18 bases spanning the gap. In germline, CDR1 is GTSNPN, CDR2 SVGIG (reference sequence). The CDR3 is made up of 13 amino acids. The CDR3 spells CAVMEGTSETQYF. The CDR3 DNA sequence: TGTGCCGTTATGGAGGGGACTTCGGAGACCCAGTACTTC.

This chain joins TRBV6-6 and TRBJ1-2; 7 bases line up with TRBD1. Trimming cost V 4 bases and J 2 bases; bases outside gene matches: 7. In germline, CDR1 is MNHNY, CDR2 SVGAGI (reference sequence). The CDR3 spans 15 residues. The DNA for the CDR3 is TGTGCCAGCAGTTTCGCCGGGACAGACAACTATGGCTACACCTTC. Protein sequence: CASSFAGTDNYGYTF.

In regard to this clone: The junction differs from germline at one of its ends, possibly a read error. The chain recombines TRBV5-1 with TRBJ1-1, with no clear D. The CDR3 is 14 residues long. The germline V gene encodes CDR1 SGHRS and CDR2 YFSETQ. Here the CDR3 reads CASSLASENTEAFF. The CDR3 nucleotides are TGCGCCAGCAGCTTGGCCTCGGAGAACACTGAAGCCTTCTTT.

V usage is TRBV18 and J usage is TRBJ1-1; D is unresolved. V lost 2 bases and J 0 bases, leaving 7 bases between the germline ends. Germline CDR1 reads KGHSH; CDR2 reads LQKENI. The CDR3 spans 14 residues. The DNA of the CDR3 is TGTGCCAGCTCACCAACGGGGTTGAACACTGAAGCTTTCTTT. It encodes CASSPTGLNTEAFF.

This chain's CDR3 is CASSGQLQETQYF. For the CDR3, the DNA is TGCGCCAGCAGTGGTCAACTCCAAGAGACCCAGTACTTC. The chain carries TRBV10-1 and TRBJ2-5, with no clear D. CDR3 length: 13 amino acids. Germline CDR1 WNHNN, CDR2 SYGVQD (reference sequence). The V end lost 4 bases, the J end lost 1 base, and 7 bases lay between the germline ends.

The chain recombines TRBV27 with TRBJ1-2; 10 bases match TRBD1. The V and J ends lost 2 bases and 8 bases, in that order; junction bases with no gene match: 5. This CDR3 has 14 amino acids. The germline V gene encodes CDR1 MNHEY and CDR2 SMNVEV (reference sequence). CDR3 DNA sequence: TGTGCCAGCAGTTTAACTGACAGGGGGCACGGCTACACCTTC. Protein product: CASSLTDRGHGYTF.

The chain carries TRBV7-3 and TRBJ2-5; TRBD1 aligns across 7 bases. Germline loops: CDR1 SGHTA, CDR2 FQGTGA. The J segment lost 3 bases and the V segment lost 4 bases, leaving 2 bases of the junction unmatched. The CDR3 is 13 amino acids. The CDR3 loop reads CASSSQGEETQYF. For the CDR3, the DNA is TGTGCCAGCAGCTCTCAGGGGGAAGAGACCCAGTACTTC. The full variable domain, completed using reference TRBV7-3 and TRBJ2-5, is GAGVSQTPSNKVTEKGKYVELRCDPISGHTALYWYRQSLGQGPEFLIYFQGTGAADDSGLPNDRFFAVRPEGSVSTLKIQRTERGDSAVYLCASSSQGEETQYFGPGTRLLVL.

This clone was seen only a few times. V is TRBV4-2 and J is TRBJ1-1, with D possibly TRBD1 on 6 matching bases. Germline V gene data show CDR1 as LGHNA and CDR2 as YNFKEQ. Trimming left V 3 bases short and J 4 bases short, with 15 bases between. This CDR3 comprises 15 residues. The CDR3 nucleotides read TGTGCCAGCAGCCATGTTTTCAGGGGCACCACTGAAGCTTTCTTT. The encoded protein is CASSHVFRGTTEAFF.

The J gene is TRBJ2-3, the V gene TRBV5-1, with 7 bases matching TRBD2. The CDR3 totals 16 residues. Per the germline V gene, CDR1 is SGHRS and CDR2 is YFSETQ. The ends lost 0 bases at V and 2 bases at J; junction bases unmatched: 6. Here the CDR3 DNA reads TGCGCCAGCAGCTTGGCAGCAGCGGGGACCACAGATACGCAGTATTTT. Protein product: CASSLAAAGTTDTQYF. Supplemented by reference TRBV5-1 and TRBJ2-3, the full variable domain reads KAGVTQTPRYLIKTRGQQVTLSCSPISGHRSVSWYQQTPGQGLQFLFEYFSETQRNKGNFPGRFSGRQFSNSRSEMNVSTLELGDSALYLCASSLAAAGTTDTQYFGPGTRLTVL.

The J gene is TRBJ1-1, the V gene TRBV11-2, with a possible D match to TRBD1 (5 bases). The V and J ends lost 1 base and 0 bases respectively, with 9 bases between them. Germline lookup yields CDR1 SGHAT and CDR2 FQNNGV. The CDR3 consists of 15 residues. In DNA form, the CDR3 reads TGTGCCAGCAGCTTAGTTGCAGGGCTGAACACTGAAGCTTTCTTT. Protein: CASSLVAGLNTEAFF.

This clone showed up just a few times. This rearrangement joins TRBV6-6 to TRBJ2-2; 10 bases are a match to TRBD1. Looked up from germline, CDR1 is MNHNY and CDR2 is SVGAGI (reference sequence). This CDR3 is 13 amino acids long. The CDR3 loop reads CAGGQGHTGELFF. CDR3 nucleotides: TGTGCTGGGGGACAGGGGCACACCGGGGAGCTGTTTTTT.

The chain combines TRBV19 with TRBJ2-1; 9 nucleotides align to TRBD2. Losses at the gene ends were 3 bases for V and 7 bases for J; bases not matched to a gene: 4. The CDR3 loop spans 14 amino acids. CDR1 and CDR2 from the germline V gene are LNHDA and SQIVND (reference sequence). CDR3 amino acids: CASSISGGSNEQFF. The CDR3 bases are TGTGCCAGTAGTATTAGCGGGGGATCTAATGAGCAGTTCTTC.

The chain couples TRBV2 to TRBJ1-3, with 8 nucleotides matching TRBD1. The V and J ends lost 5 bases and 1 base, in that order; junction bases with no gene match: 1. Looked up from germline, CDR1 is SNHLY and CDR2 is FYNNEI. This CDR3 region has 14 residues. CDR3 nucleotide sequence: TGTGCCAGCAGTCGGACAGGGTCTGGAAACACCATATATTTT. This translates into CASSRTGSGNTIYF.

CDR3 amino acids: CASSGAASTDTQYF. The CDR3 DNA follows: TGTGCCAGTAGTGGGGCGGCTAGCACAGATACGCAGTATTTT. The V call is TRBV19, the J call TRBJ2-3, with D possibly matching TRBD1 (5 bases). CDR1 is LNHDA and CDR2 is SQIVND in the germline V gene (reference sequence). V was pared by 5 bases and J by 0 bases, with 9 bases between. There are 14 residues in the CDR3.